The 20 T cell receptor beta chains presented below share a single source sample, sequenced in a study of T cell responses to AZD1222 COVID-19 vaccine. Sequencing used immunoSEQ multiplex PCR; TCRdb keeps in-frame clones, though not all of them. The table records 120,000 to 150,000 clones, approximately 95% of them present only once. The starting material was peripheral blood, obtained on day 0 of MenACWY control vaccination. These receptor sequences come from an adult in good health.

The chain joins TRBV6-5 to TRBJ2-7, with 12 bases matching TRBD2. The CDR3 runs to 15 residues. The trim removed 8 bases at V and 2 bases at J, leaving 7 bases unmatched. CDR1 and CDR2 (germline): MNHEY, SVGAGI. CDR3: CASQRLAGATYEQYF. CDR3 nucleotide sequence: TGTGCCAGCCAAAGACTAGCGGGAGCGACCTACGAGCAGTACTTC.

This sequence joins TRBV30 and TRBJ1-1; the match to TRBD1 covers 7 bases. J gave up 11 bases and V 0 bases, and 6 bases lay outside the gene matches. Germline V gene lookup returns CDR1 GTSNPN and CDR2 SVGIG (reference sequence). The CDR3 spans 12 residues. CDR3 amino acids: CAWSVLGRGAFF. CDR3 nucleotides: TGTGCCTGGAGTGTACTGGGCAGGGGGGCTTTCTTT.

This clone was seen a handful of times. The chain employs TRBV11-2 and TRBJ1-5; 7 nucleotides line up with TRBD1. The junction had 6 bases not matched to a gene; V was cut back by 1 base and J by 3 bases. Germline V gene lookup returns CDR1 SGHAT and CDR2 FQNNGV. CDR3 length: 16 residues. In DNA, the CDR3 is TGTGCCAGCAGCTTAGGAAAGGGGACAGTCAATCAGCCCCAGCATTTT. Amino acids: CASSLGKGTVNQPQHF.

The rearrangement joins TRBV6-6 to TRBJ2-3, with 7 bases fitting TRBD2. With V trimmed by 3 bases and J by 15 bases, 9 bases remained unmatched. The CDR3 spans 12 residues. Germline V gives CDR1 MNHNY, CDR2 SVGAGI (reference sequence). The CDR3 is CASSYRRGTPYF. The CDR3 nucleotides read TGTGCCAGCAGTTATCGGCGGGGGACCCCATATTTT.

Concerning this clone: The same CDR3 can be traced to other DNA sequences in this sample. The genes are TRBV5-1 and TRBJ1-4, with D hard to call. This CDR3 region has 15 residues. V lost 5 bases and J lost 0, with 11 bases in between. Germline V CDR1 and CDR2: SGHRS, YFSETQ. CDR3 sequence: CASSLVTATNEKLFF. For the CDR3, the DNA is TGCGCCAGCAGTCTAGTGACCGCAACTAATGAAAAACTGTTTTTT.

This clone turned up a few times. This rearrangement joins TRBV9 to TRBJ1-6; D is ambiguous. The CDR3 extends over 14 amino acids. Trimming pared 0 bases from V and 14 bases from J, leaving 15 bases between. CDR1 SGDLS and CDR2 YYNGEE come from the germline V gene. CDR3 loop: CASSVEPKPGALHF. The CDR3 bases are TGTGCCAGCAGCGTAGAGCCCAAACCCGGGGCCCTCCACTTT. The complete variable domain, with remaining parts taken from reference TRBV9 and TRBJ1-6, reads DSGVTQTPKHLITATGQRVTLRCSPRSGDLSVYWYQQSLDQGLQFLIQYYNGEERAKGNILERFSAQQFPDLHSELNLSSLELGDSALYFCASSVEPKPGALHFGNGTRLTVT.

The genes are TRBV13 and TRBJ1-3, with D perhaps matching TRBD1 (5 bases). This CDR3 spans 19 amino acids. Trimming stripped 3 bases from V and 2 bases from J, with 23 bases between. Germline V lookup: CDR1 PRHDT, CDR2 FYEKMQ (reference sequence). For the CDR3, the DNA is TGTGCCAGCAGCTTGTACAGACAGTCGAAGTATAATACTGGAAACACCATATATTTT. Protein product: CASSLYRQSKYNTGNTIYF. The variable domain in full, with the rest retrieved from reference TRBV13 and TRBJ1-3, is AAGVIQSPRHLIKEKRETATLKCYPIPRHDTVYWYQQGPGQDPQFLISFYEKMQSDKGSIPDRFSAQQFSDYHSELNMSSLELGDSALYFCASSLYRQSKYNTGNTIYFGEGSWLTVV.

The rearrangement uses TRBV7-6 and TRBJ2-7, with TRBD1 matching 8 bases. This CDR3 has 14 amino acids. V shed 0 bases, J shed 3 bases, and the junction held 1 base outside the gene matches. CDR1 and CDR2 from the germline V gene are SGHVS and FNYEAQ. CDR3 DNA sequence: TGTGCCAGCAGCTTAGCCGACAGGGGCTACGAGCAGTACTTC. It yields the protein CASSLADRGYEQYF.

The genes are TRBV5-1 and TRBJ1-6; D ambiguous. The CDR3 loop spans 12 amino acids. Trimming took 2 bases from V and 7 from J, leaving 4 bases between them. Germline V CDR1 and CDR2: SGHRS, YFSETQ. The chain's CDR3 is CASSFLNSPLHF. DNA for the CDR3: TGCGCCAGCAGCTTCTTAAATTCACCCCTCCACTTT.

This chain connects TRBV6-5 to TRBJ2-1, with 10 positions matching TRBD2. There are 16 residues in the CDR3. Germline CDR1 is MNHEY and CDR2 is SVGAGI. J was trimmed by 7 bases and V by 2 bases; bases with no gene match: 8. In nucleotides, the CDR3 is TGTGCCAGCAGTTACAGCCTTAGCGGGGGGCAGAATGAGCAGTTCTTC. Its protein is CASSYSLSGGQNEQFF.

This chain joins TRBV3-1 (or the pseudogene TRBV3-2) and TRBJ2-3; tentative D call: TRBD2 (6 bases). The germline V gene has CDR1 LGHDT and CDR2 YNNKEL (reference sequence). The CDR3 has 13 residues. V lost 4 bases, J lost 8 bases, and 13 bases lay in between. In nucleotides, the CDR3 is TGTGCCAGCAGCCCAAAAACGCGGGGTACGCAGTATTTT. Amino acids: CASSPKTRGTQYF.

This rearrangement joins TRBV28 to TRBJ1-5; 7 nucleotides line up with TRBD1. The CDR3 length is 15 residues. Germline V gives CDR1 MDHEN, CDR2 SYDVKM. V was pared by 3 bases and J by 7 bases, with 9 bases of the junction left unmatched. CDR3 bases: TGTGCCAGCAGTTTCCCCGACAGGGAGGACCAGCCCCAGCATTTT. Amino acid sequence: CASSFPDREDQPQHF.

The V gene is TRBV29-1, the J gene TRBJ1-1; a possible D gene is TRBD1 (5 bases). The CDR3 is 11 amino acids. CDR1 and CDR2 (germline): SQVTM, ANQGSEA. V was clipped by 6 bases and J by 6 bases, with 11 bases between them. CDR3: CSVQAGAEAFF. CDR3 sequence (DNA): TGCAGCGTGCAGGCGGGGGCTGAAGCTTTCTTT. Based on the CDR3 plus reference TRBV29-1 and TRBJ1-1, the full variable domain is SAVISQKPSRDICQRGTSLTIQCQVDSQVTMMFWYRQQPGQSLTLIATANQGSEATYESGFVIDKFPISRPNLTFSTLTVSNMSPEDSSIYLCSVQAGAEAFFGQGTRLTVV.

This clone appeared a few times. V is TRBV27 and J is TRBJ2-6; D is undetermined. Trimming removed 7 bases at V and 0 bases at J, with 4 bases between. This CDR3 has 13 residues. Germline V CDR1 and CDR2: MNHEY, SMNVEV (reference sequence). The CDR3 nucleotides are TGTGCCAGCACCCCCTCTGGGGCCAACGTCCTGACTTTC. This translates into CASTPSGANVLTF.

The rearrangement links TRBV7-7 to TRBJ2-1; 9 nucleotides match TRBD2. This CDR3 has 16 residues. J gave up 2 bases and V 1 base, and 3 bases lay outside the gene matches. Per germline, CDR1 SSHAT and CDR2 FNYEAQ (reference sequence). CDR3: CASSLGGLAPYNEQFF. In nucleotides, the CDR3 is TGTGCCAGCAGCTTAGGGGGACTAGCTCCCTACAATGAGCAGTTCTTC.

This clone was found once. The gene calls are TRBV13 and TRBJ1-1; D unclear. V was clipped by 5 bases and J by 1 base, with 8 bases between them. This CDR3 contains 13 residues. The germline V gene encodes CDR1 PRHDT and CDR2 FYEKMQ (reference sequence). The CDR3, as DNA: TGTGCCAGCAGCCCTCCAGGGAACACTGAAGCTTTCTTT. It encodes CASSPPGNTEAFF.

The V gene is TRBV11-2, the J gene TRBJ1-1, with 10 positions matching TRBD1. This CDR3 spans 15 amino acids. In germline, CDR1 is SGHAT, CDR2 FQNNGV. Trimming cost V 4 bases and J 2 bases; bases outside gene matches: 4. The CDR3 bases are TGTGCCAGCAGCTCAACGACAGGGGGCAACACTGAAGCTTTCTTT. Translated: CASSSTTGGNTEAFF.

V gene TRBV19 combines with J gene TRBJ1-1; possible D gene TRBD1, 6 bases. Trimming took off 3 bases at V and 0 bases at J, with 8 bases between the two ends. The length of the CDR3 is 14 residues. CDR1 LNHDA and CDR2 SQIVND come from the germline V gene (reference sequence). CDR3 region: CASSINRVNTEAFF. In nucleotides, the CDR3 is TGTGCCAGTAGTATTAACAGGGTGAACACTGAAGCTTTCTTT.

The chain recombines TRBV2 with TRBJ1-1; D is unresolved. The V gene's germline CDR1 is SNHLY and CDR2 FYNNEI. The V end was cut by 7 bases, the J end by 0 bases, with 15 bases between. The CDR3 runs to 15 residues. CDR3 in amino acids: CASTGSSAVNTEAFF. The CDR3 bases are TGTGCCAGCACTGGATCGTCGGCAGTGAACACTGAAGCTTTCTTT.

This sequence joins TRBV25-1 and TRBJ1-2, with unresolved D. CDR1 is MGHDK, CDR2 SYGVNS, per germline. This CDR3 is built from 13 residues. The germline V and J ends were trimmed by 0 bases and 8 bases, with 10 bases remaining between them. The CDR3 spells CASSEYHPGGYTF. The CDR3 DNA is TGTGCCAGCAGTGAATACCATCCCGGGGGCTACACCTTC.